A single sample gave rise to the 21 T cell receptor beta chains below, sequenced in a study of T cell responses to AZD1222 COVID-19 vaccine. The assay was immunoSEQ multiplex PCR, and TCRdb's table has in-frame clones only and misses some. The sample contains around 53,000 clones, around 83% of which appear only once. Here the sequenced sample was peripheral blood, taken on day 0 of MenACWY control vaccination. These receptors were obtained from an adult in good health.

This clone was counted once. The gene calls are TRBV9 and TRBJ1-2; D not certain. Deletions cut 0 bases from V and 5 bases from J, with 8 bases between. This CDR3 has 13 amino acids. The germline gives CDR1 SGDLS, CDR2 YYNGEE. The CDR3 reads CASSVGTEYGYTF. In DNA form, the CDR3 reads TGTGCCAGCAGCGTAGGGACTGAGTATGGCTACACCTTC.

The chain has TRBV7-2 and TRBJ1-2; 9 bases agree with TRBD1. The germline CDR1 and CDR2 sequences are SGHTA and FQGNSA. V shed 1 base, J shed 4 bases, and the junction held 10 bases outside the gene matches. The CDR3 totals 17 residues. This CDR3 is CASSLVPTGGVSYGYTF. The CDR3 DNA sequence: TGTGCCAGCAGCTTAGTGCCAACAGGGGGCGTTTCCTATGGCTACACCTTC.

J is TRBJ2-1 and V is TRBV29-1, with a weak D call TRBD2 (6 bases). This CDR3 region has 15 residues. The ends were cut back, 7 bases at V and 0 bases at J, with 16 bases in the middle. Germline V CDR1 and CDR2: SQVTM, ANQGSEA. CDR3 sequence reads: CSAEGGGNSYNEQFF. Here the CDR3 DNA reads TGCAGCGCCGAGGGTGGGGGGAACTCCTACAATGAGCAGTTCTTC.

The V and J genes are TRBV7-2 and TRBJ2-3; D gene ambiguous. V was cut by 4 bases and J by 0 bases, with 14 bases left in between. The germline gives CDR1 SGHTA, CDR2 FQGNSA. CDR3 length equals 16 residues. CDR3 sequence reads: CASSSPAVASTDTQYF. As DNA, the CDR3 is TGTGCCAGCAGCTCCCCCGCGGTAGCTAGCACAGATACGCAGTATTTT.

This chain uses TRBV4-1 with TRBJ2-7, with unresolved D. The germline V and J ends were trimmed by 2 bases and 0 bases, with 11 bases remaining between them. The CDR3 covers 15 residues. Per the germline V gene, CDR1 is MGHRA and CDR2 is YSYEKL. This chain's CDR3 is CASSQNSHSSYEQYF. In DNA form, the CDR3 reads TGCGCCAGCAGCCAAAACTCGCACAGCTCCTACGAGCAGTACTTC.

J is TRBJ2-5 and V is TRBV5-4; D could derive from TRBD1 or TRBD2 (5 bases each). The V end was cut by 3 bases, the J end by 5 bases, with 11 bases between. This CDR3 has 13 residues. Germline CDR1 and CDR2: SGHNT and YYREEE (reference sequence). As DNA, the CDR3 is TGTGCCAGCAGCTCGGGGCAGAGGGAGACCCAGTACTTC. Its protein is CASSSGQRETQYF. Full variable domain (missing parts from reference TRBV5-4 and TRBJ2-5): ETGVTQSPTHLIKTRGQQVTLRCSSQSGHNTVSWYQQALGQGPQFIFQYYREEENGRGNFPPRFSGLQFPNYSSELNVNALELDDSALYLCASSSGQRETQYFGPGTRLLVL.

This rearrangement joins TRBV28 to TRBJ2-3, with D maybe TRBD1 (7 bases). V was shortened by 7 bases and J by 2 bases, with 19 bases between the two germline ends. Germline-derived CDR1 and CDR2 are MDHEN and SYDVKM. The CDR3 length is 16 residues. This CDR3 reads CASKGAGRGLTDTQYF. CDR3 DNA sequence: TGTGCCAGCAAGGGGGCGGGGAGAGGACTCACAGATACGCAGTATTTT.

The rearrangement links TRBV2 to TRBJ1-5; a weak D match, TRBD1 (6 bases). Trimming left V 3 bases short and J 2 bases short, with 11 bases between. The CDR3 is 15 residues long. Looked up from germline, CDR1 is SNHLY and CDR2 is FYNNEI. CDR3 in amino acids: CASSETGYGNQPQHF. In DNA, the CDR3 is TGTGCCAGCAGTGAGACAGGATATGGCAATCAGCCCCAGCATTTT.

The chain has TRBV6-5 and TRBJ1-5; D unclear. CDR3 size: 15 residues. Per the germline V gene, CDR1 is MNHEY and CDR2 is SVGAGI. V was shortened by 6 bases and J by 0 bases, with 12 bases between the two germline ends. CDR3 coding DNA: TGTGCCAGCAGGACGGAAGGGAATAGCAATCAGCCCCAGCATTTT. Its protein product is CASRTEGNSNQPQHF.

The chain couples TRBV24-1 to TRBJ1-4; tentatively, D is TRBD1 (5 bases). V was cut by 4 bases and J by 5 bases, with 13 bases left in between. The CDR3 runs 15 residues. CDR1 KGHDR and CDR2 SFDVKD come from the germline V gene. The CDR3 loop is CATSESGTGNEKLFF. The CDR3 DNA reads TGTGCCACCAGTGAGTCCGGGACGGGGAATGAAAAACTGTTTTTT.

The chain has TRBV4-3 and TRBJ1-2; 11 bases match TRBD1. The CDR3 is 16 amino acids. Germline loops: CDR1 LGHNA, CDR2 YSLEER. V lost 3 bases and J lost 5; bases outside the gene matches: 8. CDR3 sequence (DNA): TGCGCCAGCAGCCACGAAACCGGGACAGGGGGTTATGGCTACACCTTC. Amino acid sequence: CASSHETGTGGYGYTF.

CDR3 coding DNA: TGTGCCAGCAGCCTAACATTAGACCTTGCTGATACGCAGTATTTT. Its translation is CASSLTLDLADTQYF. The chain links TRBV7-2 to TRBJ2-3; D unresolved. Trimming stripped 5 bases from V and 6 bases from J, with 18 bases between. Germline CDR1 reads SGHTA; CDR2 reads FQGNSA. The CDR3 has 15 residues.

For the CDR3, the DNA is TGTGCCAGCAGCCAAGTCCAGAACACTGAAGCTTTCTTT. It translates to CASSQVQNTEAFF. The gene calls are TRBV3-1 (or the pseudogene TRBV3-2) and TRBJ1-1; D is unresolved. CDR3 length: 13 residues. Per germline, CDR1 LGHDT and CDR2 YNNKEL (reference sequence). V was pared by 1 base and J by 1 base, with 4 bases between.

This chain uses TRBV28 with TRBJ1-2; possible D gene TRBD1, 5 bases. The CDR3 covers 12 residues. V lost 6 bases to trimming and J lost 5 bases, with 10 bases between them. From germline, CDR1 is MDHEN and CDR2 SYDVKM. CDR3 loop: CASRDTSYGYTF. The CDR3 nucleotides are TGTGCCAGCAGGGACACTAGTTATGGCTACACCTTC.

The CDR3 region is CASSKGGTGGYTF. The CDR3, as DNA: TGTGCCAGCAGCAAAGGAGGGACAGGAGGCTACACCTTC. The chain recombines TRBV5-6 with TRBJ1-2; 8 bases fit TRBD1. The CDR3 has 13 amino acids. Germline assignment: CDR1 SGHDT and CDR2 YYEEEE. Unmatched junction bases numbered 7, after V lost 4 bases and J lost 8 bases.

This chain connects TRBV4-3 to TRBJ1-6; no definite D call. The CDR3 contains 12 residues. Trimming removed 3 bases at V and 7 bases at J, with 4 bases between. Germline CDR1 reads LGHNA; CDR2 reads YSLEER. The CDR3 here is CASSQKNSPLHF. The CDR3 DNA sequence: TGCGCCAGCAGCCAGAAGAATTCACCCCTCCACTTT.

The chain carries TRBV6-5 and TRBJ2-3, with 7 bases aligning to TRBD2. Per the germline V gene, CDR1 is MNHEY and CDR2 is SVGAGI. This CDR3 spans 15 amino acids. Losses at the gene ends were 7 bases for V and 0 bases for J; bases not matched to a gene: 7. The CDR3 bases are TGTGCCAGCACCCGTCAAGCGGGAAGCACAGATACGCAGTATTTT. It codes for CASTRQAGSTDTQYF.

The chain carries TRBV6-5 and TRBJ1-1; 7 bases agree with TRBD1. Trimming removed 6 bases from V and 3 bases from J; junction bases left unmatched: 4. Germline assignment: CDR1 MNHEY and CDR2 SVGAGI. This CDR3 is 13 amino acids long. The CDR3 sequence is CASRGTVYTEAFF. Written as DNA, the CDR3 is TGTGCCAGCAGGGGGACAGTTTACACTGAAGCTTTCTTT.

This clone was seen a few times. The chain has TRBV7-2 and TRBJ2-7; 10 nucleotides agree with TRBD2. Trimming at V came to 5 bases and at J to 3 bases, leaving 4 bases not matched to a gene. The CDR3 covers 14 residues. Germline CDR1 is SGHTA and CDR2 is FQGNSA. CDR3 nucleotides: TGTGCCAGCAGCCAAGGGACTAGCGTCTACGAGCAGTACTTC. It translates to CASSQGTSVYEQYF. The variable domain in full, with the rest retrieved from reference TRBV7-2 and TRBJ2-7, is GAGVSQSPSNKVTEKGKDVELRCDPISGHTALYWYRQSLGQGLEFLIYFQGNSAPDKSGLPSDRFSAERTGGSVSTLTIQRTQQEDSAVYLCASSQGTSVYEQYFGPGTRLTVT.

The chain uses TRBV23-1 and TRBJ1-5, with D unclear. TRBV23-1 is an ORF; its function is uncertain. The germline V and J ends were trimmed by 10 bases and 5 bases, with 21 bases remaining between them. The CDR3 length is 15 residues. The CDR3 DNA reads TGCGCCATCCCCCCGCCTGGGCAGAATTATCAGCCCCAGCATTTT. It specifies CAIPPPGQNYQPQHF.

The chain links TRBV19 to TRBJ2-7, with 7 bases matching TRBD2. This CDR3 has 15 residues. CDR1 is LNHDA and CDR2 is SQIVND in the germline V gene (reference sequence). V shed 6 bases and J 2 bases; nucleotides not matched to a gene: 10. Written as DNA, the CDR3 is TGTGCCAGTAGCCCCAACAGCGGGATAACCTACGAGCAGTACTTC. Translated, it gives CASSPNSGITYEQYF.